This T cell receptor beta chain was obtained from a study of T-cell memory formation after mild COVID-19 listed by TCRdb under 2021. With respect to the entire study: TCR sequence clusters from the two donors were found to be largely donor specific. T-cell clones expanding and contracting after mild COVID-19 in a couple of donors were tracked by longitudinal TCRalpha and TCRbeta repertoire sequencing. The cohort was made up of two young adult volunteers, one female and one male, who were previously healthy.

On the study overall, not on this receptor specifically: The second-wave clones that peaked on day 37 were not confirmed to be SARS-CoV-2 specific. Balanced CD4/CD8 phenotypes were observed for clones contracting from day 15 to 85, whereas a bias towards CD4+ was observed for a second wave of clones expanding from day 15 to 37. Some responding clones were found in pre-infection memory, which suggests that pre-existing cross-reactive memory T cells took part in the SARS-CoV-2 response. Contracting CD4+ clones were located mainly in the CM and EM memory subsets, whereas CD8+ clones were found to be enriched in EMRA. Only two mild cases were covered in the study, and larger cohorts including severe cases with pre-infection samples were considered necessary.

PBMCs were isolated by Ficoll-Paque density gradient centrifugation. The sample holds a few counts of this clonotype. Its cognate antigen has yet to be identified. No base quality information exists; no much larger clone differs at one position. Trimming takes 0 bases off V and 6 bases off J; junction bases not matched to a gene: 5. Inclusive of the bounding cysteine and phenylalanine, the CDR3 is 14 residues long. Only CDR3 DNA remains: 42 bases, in frame from the first base. CDR1 SGDLS and CDR2 YYNGEE were looked up in the germline V gene. TCRdb records Illumina NovaSeq 6000 as the sequencer. cDNA libraries for TCRalpha and TCRbeta were prepared by 5'RACE using constant-segment primers, with sample barcodes and unique molecular identifiers added. Trizol reagent was used to extract RNA from every sample. The libraries were amplified in two PCR steps, and the second step added a second sample barcode and Illumina TruSeq adapters. Sequencing of the libraries was done on an Illumina NovaSeq, producing 2 x 150 bp paired-end reads. The authors' analysis ran thus. The reads were demultiplexed and collapsed into UMI-guided consensus sequences using migec v1.2.7. With mixcr v2.1.11, UMI consensuses were aligned to TRA and TRB V and J templates and assembled into clonotypes. A clonotype was counted as expanded or contracted only if both edgeR and NoisET called the change significant, with noise models trained on biological replicates. For edgeR calls, the thresholds were a false discovery rate-adjusted p below 0.01 and a log2 fold-change of 1. As an exploratory analysis of dynamics, max-normalized trajectories of the 1000 most abundant clonotypes were examined with PCA combined with hierarchical clustering. Separately sequenced CD4+ and CD8+ repertoires were used to assign a CD4 or CD8 phenotype to each responding clone. TCRdb itself trimmed the public reads at Q25 with fastp, ran MiXCR and retained productive beta chains. Rows matching on CDR3 protein sequence are summarized as one entry with the most common DNA and genes. TCRdb's processing, not the authors' own work, is the source of the V and J calls. In all, the sample holds fewer than 200,000 distinct CDR3 sequences, and 20% to 25% of those were seen once. In total, the top ten clones hold roughly 23% of the sample.

The origin of this receptor is an adult woman who had mild COVID-19 (a few samples of this study predate the infection). The sample titles of this study are shuffled in the database, so cell type and time point are left out; the donor was told from shared clones. The sequenced sample was PBMCs or a T cell subset sorted from them (not recorded which). Recombination joined TRBV9 with TRBJ1-2; 7 nucleotides in the junction match TRBD1. The CDR3 region: CASSVEDRIDGYTF. The sequence in DNA is TGTGCCAGCAGCGTAGAGGACAGGATTGATGGCTACACCTTC.